This T cell receptor (beta chain) was found in a study of cytomegalovirus exposure and HLA in healthy donors. Primers included in the PCR were 60 Vbeta and 13 Jbeta primers. The assay was immunoSEQ multiplex PCR, and TCRdb's table has in-frame clones only and misses some. This sample has around 110,000 clones, with approximately 80% found just once. CDR1 is ENHRY, CDR2 SYGVKD, per germline. This CDR3 has 14 residues. This sequence joins TRBV10-3 and TRBJ2-5; D is perhaps TRBD2 (6 bases). The J call may not be correct, given that the DNA end is closer to TRBJ2-7. The sample consisted of PBMCs. The clonotype comes from a man between 50 and 59 years old in good health and CMV-seronegative. CDR3 coding DNA: TGTGCCATCAGTGAGGGAGGGCGGCTCGACGAGCAGTACTTC. Amino acids: CAISEGGRLDEQYF.